This TCR beta chain was captured by sequencing in a study of T cell responses to AZD1222 COVID-19 vaccine. Whole-study findings and limits: Clonal diversity was possibly underestimated; the donors were predominantly white British and more often female.

Method: immunoSEQ multiplex PCR; TCRdb's copy keeps in-frame clones and lacks some. The sample lists 100,000 to 150,000 clones, about 88% occurring once. A word on this clone: Its antigen is undetermined.

The input for sequencing was peripheral blood, taken on day 0 of AZD1222 vaccination. This TCR was sampled from an adult in good health.

CDR3 sequence reads: CSARGLAGAQPRNEQFF. CDR3 bases: TGCAGCGCCCGGGGACTAGCGGGGGCCCAGCCCCGAAATGAGCAGTTCTTC. This rearrangement joins TRBV29-1 to TRBJ2-1; 14 nucleotides agree with TRBD2. V lost 7 bases, J lost 7 bases, and 15 bases stayed unmatched. The CDR3 extends over 17 amino acids. Per the germline V gene, CDR1 is SQVTM and CDR2 is ANQGSEA.